The 19 T cell receptor beta chains in this list originate from one sample, sequenced in a study of memory CD4+ T cells and cytomegalovirus serostatus. The repertoire was sequenced with immunoSEQ multiplex PCR; TCRdb's copy has only in-frame clones and lacks some. In the table there are 50,000 to 70,000 clones, 65% to 80% of which are singletons. The sort gate was single viable CD3+CD4+CD8-CD45RO+ cells for memory CD4+ T cells. The sequenced sample was memory CD4+ T cells from blood. These receptors were collected from an adult in good health and CMV-seronegative.

The chain has TRBV27 and TRBJ1-4, with unresolved D. The germline V gene encodes CDR1 MNHEY and CDR2 SMNVEV (reference sequence). Deletions cut 3 bases from V and 1 base from J, with 21 bases between. The CDR3 length is 19 residues. CDR3 amino acids: CASSFAGTYGSRTNEKLFF. CDR3 DNA sequence: TGTGCCAGCAGTTTCGCGGGAACGTACGGTTCCAGAACTAATGAAAAACTGTTTTTT.

The chain uses TRBV15 and TRBJ2-3; the D is unclear. From germline, CDR1 is LNHNV and CDR2 YYDKDF (reference sequence). The CDR3 spans 14 residues. V was clipped by 0 bases and J by 4 bases, with 8 bases between them. The CDR3, as DNA: TGTGCCACCAGCAGAGATCTCCGACCAGATACGCAGTATTTT. Encoded protein: CATSRDLRPDTQYF. The variable domain in full, completed from reference TRBV15 and TRBJ2-3, reads DAMVIQNPRYQVTQFGKPVTLSCSQTLNHNVMYWYQQKSSQAPKLLFHYYDKDFNNEADTPDNFQSRRPNTSFCFLDIRSPGLGDTAMYLCATSRDLRPDTQYFGPGTRLTVL.

The chain combines TRBV7-2 with TRBJ1-2; D is uncertain. CDR1 and CDR2 from the germline V gene are SGHTA and FQGNSA. This CDR3 spans 12 amino acids. V lost 5 bases to trimming and J lost 8 bases, with 12 bases between them. The CDR3 nucleotides are TGTGCCAGCAGCGGAGTAGGGTACGGCTACACCTTC. Its protein product is CASSGVGYGYTF.

The genes are TRBV14 and TRBJ2-7, with no clear D. From germline, CDR1 is SGHDN and CDR2 FVKESK. Trimming cost V 7 bases and J 0 bases, with 19 bases left between them. The CDR3 extends over 16 amino acids. CDR3 amino acids: CASKSSLGTYSYEQYF. The CDR3 region has the DNA TGTGCCAGCAAGTCGTCTTTGGGAACCTACTCCTACGAGCAGTACTTC.

CDR3 residues: CASSIDFAWDRENHGYTF. In nucleotides, the CDR3 is TGTGCCAGTAGTATAGATTTTGCTTGGGACAGGGAAAACCATGGCTACACCTTC. The chain joins TRBV19 to TRBJ1-2; 9 bases agree with TRBD1. The V gene end was trimmed by 0 bases and the J gene end by 6 bases; junction bases not matched to a gene: 14. This CDR3 has 18 amino acids. The germline V gene has CDR1 LNHDA and CDR2 SQIVND (reference sequence).

This clone was seen more than once but under ten times. Other DNA sequences in this specimen translate into the identical CDR3. The CDR3 nucleotides read TGTGCCAGCAGCTCTGGACTGACCTACGAGCAGTACTTC. It encodes CASSSGLTYEQYF. This chain uses TRBV28 with TRBJ2-7, with D tentatively TRBD2 (5 bases). Germline loops: CDR1 MDHEN, CDR2 SYDVKM. CDR3 length equals 13 residues. Trimming pared 6 bases from V and 2 bases from J, leaving 11 bases between.

The V and J genes are TRBV2 and TRBJ2-6; 7 nucleotides agree with TRBD1. From germline, CDR1 is SNHLY and CDR2 FYNNEI. V shed 5 bases and J 12 bases; nucleotides not matched to a gene: 7. This CDR3 has 13 amino acids. CDR3 DNA: TGTGCCAGCAGTCAAGGGACAGACCGCGTCCTGACTTTC. As protein: CASSQGTDRVLTF.

The chain joins TRBV6-5 to TRBJ2-7; no clear D gene. The CDR3 length is 12 residues. Germline-derived CDR1 and CDR2 are MNHEY and SVGAGI. V dropped 2 bases and J dropped 5 bases, with 7 bases sitting between them. The CDR3 DNA sequence: TGTGCCAGCAGTTACACCAACCACGAGCAGTACTTC. Protein product: CASSYTNHEQYF.

This clone showed up many times. V and J are TRBV12-5 and TRBJ2-2; 11 nucleotides align to TRBD2. This CDR3 region has 17 residues. Germline V gives CDR1 LGHNT, CDR2 FRNRAP. The junction had 10 bases not matched to a gene; V was cut back by 7 bases and J by 3 bases. The CDR3 here is CASASILAGDHTGELFF. The CDR3 DNA reads TGTGCTAGTGCCTCTATACTAGCGGGAGACCACACCGGGGAGCTGTTTTTT.

The chain is built from TRBV6-5 and TRBJ2-7; no clear D. Germline loops: CDR1 MNHEY, CDR2 SVGAGI. The CDR3 is made up of 14 amino acids. Trimming removed 9 bases from V and 0 bases from J, with 15 bases in between. The CDR3: CASYPRPFSYEQYF. Written as DNA, the CDR3 is TGTGCCAGTTACCCCAGACCCTTCTCCTACGAGCAGTACTTC.

The genes are TRBV13 and TRBJ2-3, with no clear D. The germline CDR1 and CDR2 sequences are PRHDT and FYEKMQ (reference sequence). The CDR3 has 13 residues. V was trimmed by 2 bases and J by 0 bases, leaving 3 bases between them. Here the CDR3 reads CASSLISTDTQYF. The CDR3 DNA reads TGTGCCAGCAGCTTAATAAGCACAGATACGCAGTATTTT.

The V and J genes are TRBV15 and TRBJ2-7, with TRBD1 identical over 7 bases. V shed 7 bases and J 2 bases; nucleotides not matched to a gene: 5. Germline CDR1 LNHNV, CDR2 YYDKDF (reference sequence). The CDR3 spans 13 residues. The CDR3 region is CATKGTATYEQYF. DNA for the CDR3: TGTGCCACCAAAGGGACAGCAACCTACGAGCAGTACTTC.

A word on this clone: Its ends do not fully match the called genes, so a read error is possible. The J gene is TRBJ2-1, the V gene TRBV7-7; D is uncertain. This CDR3 comprises 13 residues. CDR1 SSHAT and CDR2 FNYEAQ come from the germline V gene (reference sequence). The CDR3 loop reads CASSSVSDGEQFF. The CDR3 DNA reads TGTGCTAGCAGCTCTGTCTCGGATGGTGAGCAGTTCTTC.

The V gene is TRBV10-3, the J gene TRBJ1-1; 8 bases are shared with TRBD1. CDR1 ENHRY and CDR2 SYGVKD come from the germline V gene. Losses at the gene ends were 10 bases for V and 1 base for J; bases not matched to a gene: 5. This CDR3 contains 13 residues. CDR3 sequence (DNA): TGTGCCACCAGGGACAGGCAGAACACTGAAGCTTTCTTT. This translates into CATRDRQNTEAFF.

As concerns this clone: One end of the junction varies from germline; a read error may be responsible. This chain joins TRBV6-1 and TRBJ2-4, with 7 bases that match TRBD1. The CDR3 is made up of 15 amino acids. In germline, CDR1 is MNHNS, CDR2 SASEGT. Here the CDR3 reads CASREDREPKNIQYF. Written as DNA, the CDR3 is TGTGCCAGCAGGGAAGACAGGGAACCCAAAAACATTCAGTACTTC.

This clone was picked up a small number of times. The V call is TRBV18, the J call TRBJ1-2, with D possibly TRBD1 on 6 matching bases. This CDR3 region has 13 residues. Germline CDR1 and CDR2: KGHSH and LQKENI. Trimming cost V 6 bases and J 7 bases, with 15 bases left between them. The DNA for the CDR3 is TGTGCCAGCTCCCCGGACAGCAGGGCTGGCTACACCTTC. Translation: CASSPDSRAGYTF. Looking up the rest from reference TRBV18 and TRBJ1-2 gives the full variable domain: NAGVMQNPRHLVRRRGQEARLRCSPMKGHSHVYWYRQLPEEGLKFMVYLQKENIIDESGMPKERFSAEFPKEGPSILRIQQVVRGDSAAYFCASSPDSRAGYTFGSGTRLTVV.

This clone was observed a single time. A read error may explain this, as a much larger clone is one base away. V gene TRBV7-2 combines with J gene TRBJ2-5; 9 bases are shared with TRBD1. The J call may be wrong; the DNA end is better matched by TRBJ2-7. The CDR3 has 14 residues. Germline-derived CDR1 and CDR2 are SGHTA and FQGNSA. DNA for the CDR3: TGTGCCAGCAGCCTACAGGGGGCCCTCTACGAGCAGTACTTC. Translation: CASSLQGALYEQYF.

This CDR3 is CASSGPGTSWGYNEQFF. The DNA of the CDR3 is TGCGCCAGCAGCGGTCCCGGGACTTCCTGGGGGTACAATGAGCAGTTCTTC. The J gene is TRBJ2-1, the V gene TRBV5-1; D is possibly TRBD2 (6 bases). The CDR3 is 17 amino acids. In germline, CDR1 is SGHRS, CDR2 YFSETQ. V lost 4 bases and J 4 bases, leaving 21 bases between the germline ends.

V gene TRBV4-1 combines with J gene TRBJ1-2, with D maybe TRBD1 (5 bases). V shed 2 bases and J shed 3 bases, with 13 bases lying between them. The CDR3 loop spans 15 amino acids. CDR1 and CDR2 from the germline V gene are MGHRA and YSYEKL. The CDR3 protein is CASSQSFPGDYGYTF. The CDR3, as DNA: TGCGCCAGCAGCCAAAGTTTTCCGGGGGACTATGGCTACACCTTC.